This is a list of T cell receptor beta chains from one sample in a study of beta chain features in type 1 diabetes. Clones were read by immunoSEQ multiplex PCR, and TCRdb kept only the in-frame ones, dropping some. The table has roughly 180,000 clones, around 8% seen once. The source material was central memory CD4+ T cells from blood. The receptors come from a woman aged 40 to 55 with type 1 diabetes. CDR3s include the opening cysteine and the closing phenylalanine or tryptophan. Fields, in order: V gene, J gene, CDR3 protein.

V: TRBV28; J: TRBJ1-2; CDR3: CASSFDSGVWRAF
V: TRBV20-1; J: TRBJ2-1; CDR3: CSAGETNEQFF
V: TRBV29-1; J: TRBJ2-5; CDR3: CSAEGQGQETQYF
V: TRBV6-5; J: TRBJ2-3; CDR3: CASGRGRSDTQYF
V: TRBV9; J: TRBJ2-3; CDR3: CASSAGGGRGTDTQYF
V: TRBV30; J: TRBJ1-2; CDR3: CAWSDQGAGYGYTF
V: TRBV2; J: TRBJ1-4; CDR3: CASKPGQGPEKLFF
V: TRBV28; J: TRBJ1-1; CDR3: CASSLLGTEAFF
V: TRBV5-4; J: TRBJ2-7; CDR3: CASSIQGTREQYF
V: TRBV4-3; J: TRBJ1-1; CDR3: CASSQGGGGYTEAFF
V: TRBV7-2; J: TRBJ1-2; CDR3: CASSFRGREGYTF
V: TRBV5-6; J: TRBJ2-2; CDR3: CASSLYPGSPTGELFF
V: TRBV15; J: TRBJ1-4; CDR3: CATSRSGTGSEKLFF
V: TRBV28; J: TRBJ2-1; CDR3: CASQRAVNEQFF
V: TRBV5-1; J: TRBJ1-1; CDR3: CASSLRGTWNTEAFF
V: TRBV21-1; J: TRBJ1-5; CDR3: CASPAGGSSNQPQHF
V: TRBV5-1; J: TRBJ2-3; CDR3: CASSPTGSSTDTQYF
V: TRBV19; J: TRBJ2-1; CDR3: CASSITAGGYNEQFF
V: TRBV7-9; J: TRBJ2-1; CDR3: CASSRGGPSYNEQFF
V: TRBV18; J: TRBJ2-7; CDR3: CASSLLQYEQYF
V: TRBV18; J: TRBJ2-3; CDR3: CASSPDDTDTQYF
V: TRBV11-2; J: TRBJ2-7; CDR3: CASSRPTKSRDEQYF
V: TRBV28; J: TRBJ1-1; CDR3: CASGTGTLPEAFF
V: TRBV15; J: TRBJ1-4; CDR3: CATSRDRDSATNEKLFF
V: TRBV6-5; J: TRBJ1-5; CDR3: CASRGGVSQPQHF
V: TRBV7-9; J: TRBJ2-6; CDR3: CASSLEASGANVLTF
V: TRBV18; J: TRBJ2-7; CDR3: CASSRLAEYEQYF
V: TRBV4-3; J: TRBJ1-1; CDR3: CASSTRQGTNTEAFF
V: TRBV7-3; J: TRBJ2-2; CDR3: CASSQMPLADRDTGELFF
V: TRBV6-5; J: TRBJ2-7; CDR3: CASKDRGYSYEQYF
V: TRBV7-3; J: TRBJ2-2; CDR3: CASSPGLAANTGELFF
V: TRBV30; J: TRBJ1-5; CDR3: CAWSSPRSWTGRGQPQHF
V: TRBV5-5; J: TRBJ1-1; CDR3: CASSIRDTRNTEAFF
V: TRBV28; J: TRBJ1-4; CDR3: CASRPTDNEKLFF
V: TRBV4-3; J: TRBJ2-5; CDR3: CASSQVVRETQYF
V: TRBV29-1; J: TRBJ1-2; CDR3: CSVVGTGGYGYTF
V: TRBV5-1; J: TRBJ2-5; CDR3: CASNPGGGQETQYF
V: TRBV18; J: TRBJ2-1; CDR3: CASSPETSGDNEQFF
V: TRBV6-4; J: TRBJ2-2; CDR3: CASRAGLAAGELFF
V: TRBV11-2; J: TRBJ2-6; CDR3: CASSSLGSGANVLTF
V: TRBV28; J: TRBJ1-1; CDR3: CASSLNTEYTEAFF
V: TRBV19; J: TRBJ2-4; CDR3: CASSGIGSPDKHQYF
V: TRBV18; J: TRBJ1-1; CDR3: CASSPGKEGTEAFF
V: TRBV5-4; J: TRBJ2-2; CDR3: CASSTGQGTGELFF
V: TRBV15; J: TRBJ2-7; CDR3: CATLASGSNEQYF
V: TRBV19; J: TRBJ2-2; CDR3: CASSIDLRRTGADTGELFF
V: TRBV9; J: TRBJ1-1; CDR3: CASSARQGVNTEAFF
V: TRBV19; J: TRBJ2-7; CDR3: CASSIGRGRGGEQYF
V: TRBV28; J: .; CDR3: CASRGRDYEQYF
V: TRBV5-1; J: TRBJ1-1; CDR3: CASSLAPGGTEAFF